A selection of T cell receptor beta chains follows, all from one sample in a study of identical twins. TCRdb passed the 5' RACE reads through MiXCR, listing each CDR3 protein once. The sample comprises roughly 240,000 distinct CDR3 sequences, roughly 7% of which are singletons, and roughly 3.6% rests with the top ten. The sample also formed part of further work on yellow fever vaccine responses in identical twins.

The sequenced material came from memory (CD45RO+) T cells sorted from blood. The receptors originated from a young woman in good health. Both conserved end residues are trimmed from each CDR3.

cdr3_aa: SARVGEVPAEAF; j_call: TRBJ1-1; v_call: TRBV20-1
cdr3_aa: ASSPPAGNTGELF; j_call: TRBJ2-2; v_call: TRBV18
cdr3_aa: ASSRGGNTGELF; j_call: TRBJ2-2; v_call: TRBV6-1
cdr3_aa: ASSQVVLAGLGNTGELF; j_call: TRBJ2-2; v_call: TRBV4-2
cdr3_aa: ASSFQGGPETQY; j_call: TRBJ2-5; v_call: TRBV5-1
cdr3_aa: ASSRTGLSLVQF; j_call: TRBJ2-1; v_call: TRBV7-9
cdr3_aa: ASIEAGSNTGELF; j_call: TRBJ2-2; v_call: TRBV28
cdr3_aa: ASSLAPPTAF; j_call: TRBJ1-1; v_call: TRBV11-2
cdr3_aa: ASSSGQGVTTDTQY; j_call: TRBJ2-3; v_call: TRBV7-9
cdr3_aa: ASSLVGTSGGPGQNIQY; j_call: TRBJ2-4; v_call: TRBV5-6
cdr3_aa: AISAPTGTSGRNSYEQY; j_call: TRBJ2-7; v_call: TRBV10-3
cdr3_aa: ASSSLRGRGLQETQY; j_call: TRBJ2-5; v_call: TRBV7-2
cdr3_aa: ASSQGSSGGHTDTQY; j_call: TRBJ2-3; v_call: TRBV4-2